These 21 T cell receptor beta chains originate from one sample sequenced in a study of blood T cells in healthy people across ages. Next came a second PCR, run for about 6 to 12 cycles, which used a sample-barcoded 5' primer along with a J-beta primer mix. TCRdb reanalysed the 5' RACE reads using MiXCR and keeps one entry per CDR3 protein. This table has about 1.6 million distinct CDR3 sequences, almost 35% appearing once. Sequencing was done on a sample of blood. The source is a woman under 40 in good health.

This clonotype has more than one count but fewer than ten. The V gene is TRBV20-1, the J gene TRBJ2-7; either TRBD1 or TRBD2 may supply D (5 bases each). Trimming pared 6 bases from V and 0 bases from J, leaving 9 bases between. The CDR3 length is 12 residues. Germline V gives CDR1 DFQATT, CDR2 SNEGSKA (reference sequence). The CDR3 DNA reads TGCAGTGCCGGGGACGACTCCTACGAGCAGTACTTC. It specifies CSAGDDSYEQYF.

This clonotype was detected only once. The V call is TRBV5-1, the J call TRBJ2-3, with 8 nucleotides matching TRBD1. The V gene end was trimmed by 4 bases and the J gene end by 6 bases; junction bases not matched to a gene: 19. Per germline, CDR1 SGHRS and CDR2 YFSETQ. The length of the CDR3 is 18 residues. DNA for the CDR3: TGCGCCAGCAGCCGGGACAGGAGCTTTGTAGGGCGTGACGATACGCAGTATTTT. Amino acid sequence: CASSRDRSFVGRDDTQYF.

V and J are TRBV7-9 and TRBJ1-1, with D possibly being TRBD1 (5 bases). V was clipped by 3 bases and J by 6 bases, with 11 bases between them. The CDR3 length is 13 residues. Looked up from germline, CDR1 is SEHNR and CDR2 is FQNEAQ (reference sequence). The CDR3 here is CASSFSRDAEAFF. The CDR3, as DNA: TGTGCCAGCAGCTTTAGCCGGGACGCTGAAGCTTTCTTT.

There are a few counts of this clonotype. The chain employs TRBV15 and TRBJ2-3; 10 bases agree with TRBD2. The V gene end was trimmed by 0 bases and the J gene end by 5 bases; junction bases not matched to a gene: 11. The CDR3 covers 18 residues. CDR1 LNHNV and CDR2 YYDKDF come from the germline V gene (reference sequence). The CDR3 here is CATSRDRLAGGPLDTQYF. The CDR3 region has the DNA TGTGCCACCAGCAGAGACCGACTAGCGGGCGGCCCTTTAGATACGCAGTATTTT.

The V and J genes are TRBV27 and TRBJ2-5; 8 bases fit TRBD2. The CDR3 is 15 amino acids. Trimming removed 8 bases from V and 11 bases from J; junction bases left unmatched: 19. Germline V gives CDR1 MNHEY, CDR2 SMNVEV (reference sequence). CDR3 DNA: TGTGCCAGCCAGGAGGGGTCTAGCGGGTACTGGGAGCAGTACTTC. This encodes CASQEGSSGYWEQYF.

This chain joins TRBV3-1 and TRBJ2-1; possibly TRBD2 for D (6 bases). Between the trimmed V and J ends, which lost 1 base and 10 bases, there was a span of 14 bases. This CDR3 region has 14 residues. Germline values: CDR1 LGHDT, CDR2 YNNKEL (reference sequence). The DNA of the CDR3 is TGTGCCAGCAGCCAAGTTGGGAGGCTAGCGGAGCAGTTCTTC. Translated: CASSQVGRLAEQFF.

The chain couples TRBV28 to TRBJ2-5; tentatively, D is TRBD1 or TRBD2 (5 bases each). Trimming took 7 bases from V and 5 from J, leaving 14 bases between them. The CDR3 has 13 amino acids. In germline, CDR1 is MDHEN, CDR2 SYDVKM. This chain's CDR3 is CASIRDPAETQYF. The CDR3 region has the DNA TGTGCCAGCATTCGGGACCCAGCGGAGACCCAGTACTTC.

In the case of this clonotype: One end of the junction fails to match germline, which may point to a read error. V and J are TRBV15 and TRBJ2-7; 7 nucleotides align to TRBD2. The CDR3 runs 19 residues. Germline values: CDR1 LNHNV, CDR2 YYDKDF (reference sequence). The CDR3 nucleotides are TGTGCCACCAGCGGAGATTGGCTAGCGGTGGGGAAAAGCTCCTACGAGCAGTACTTC. This gives the protein CATSGDWLAVGKSSYEQYF.

This clonotype was observed a few times. V usage is TRBV6-2 or TRBV6-3 and J usage is TRBJ1-2; TRBD1 might be the D (6 bases). CDR1 is MNHEY and CDR2 is SVGEGT in the germline V gene. CDR3 size: 14 residues. Trimming left V 6 bases short and J 5 bases short, with 16 bases between. CDR3 DNA sequence: TGTGCCAGCAGGACCGGACAGTTTGGTTATGGCTACACCTTC. Translating gives CASRTGQFGYGYTF.

This clonotype was seen a handful of times. The V and J genes are TRBV25-1 and TRBJ2-7; D is undetermined. The V end lost 4 bases, the J end lost 0 bases, and 7 bases lay between the germline ends. The CDR3 is made up of 13 amino acids. CDR1 MGHDK and CDR2 SYGVNS come from the germline V gene. This CDR3 is CASSVLGSYEQYF. CDR3 coding DNA: TGTGCCAGCAGTGTTCTGGGCTCCTACGAGCAGTACTTC.

The chain combines TRBV30 with TRBJ2-3; TRBD1 is a possible D gene (5 bases). Trimming stripped 0 bases from V and 0 bases from J, with 7 bases between. The CDR3 loop spans 14 amino acids. Germline V lookup: CDR1 GTSNPN, CDR2 SVGIG (reference sequence). The CDR3 DNA reads TGTGCCTGGAGTGTGCAGGGAAGCACAGATACGCAGTATTTT. Its translation: CAWSVQGSTDTQYF.

The chain employs TRBV20-1 and TRBJ2-7, with D perhaps matching TRBD1 (6 bases). CDR3 length: 11 amino acids. Trimming took 6 bases from V and 5 from J, leaving 11 bases between them. Per the germline V gene, CDR1 is DFQATT and CDR2 is SNEGSKA (reference sequence). In DNA, the CDR3 is TGCAGTGCGAGGGGGACAAACGAGCAGTACTTC. It encodes CSARGTNEQYF.

Regarding this clonotype: Being one base from a much bigger clone, this may be a read error. The chain links TRBV29-1 to TRBJ2-7; 10 nucleotides agree with TRBD1. This CDR3 contains 13 residues. Germline-derived CDR1 and CDR2 are SQVTM and ANQGSEA. The CDR3 here is CSARGQGLDERYF. In DNA, the CDR3 is TGCAGCGCGCGGGGACAGGGGTTGGACGAGCGGTACTTC.

With regard to this clonotype: Possible read error: a much larger clone is one base away. V and J are TRBV7-9 and TRBJ2-5; D tentatively fits TRBD1 or TRBD2 (7 bases each). The germline V gene has CDR1 SEHNR and CDR2 FQNEAQ (reference sequence). The CDR3 totals 15 residues. The V gene lost 0 bases and the J gene lost 11 bases, with 19 bases spanning the gap. This CDR3 is CASSLAQGGNYGQYF. As DNA, the CDR3 is TGTGCCAGCAGCTTAGCGCAGGGGGGGAACTACGGGCAGTACTTC.

This clonotype appeared a few times. The chain couples TRBV27 to TRBJ1-5, with D perhaps matching TRBD1 (5 bases). Germline CDR1 reads MNHEY; CDR2 reads SMNVEV (reference sequence). Trimming stripped 3 bases from V and 1 base from J, with 10 bases between. The CDR3 totals 15 residues. CDR3 amino acids: CASSLSGLSNQPQHF. In DNA form, the CDR3 reads TGTGCCAGCAGTTTGTCAGGGCTCAGCAATCAGCCCCAGCATTTT.

This clonotype showed up just a few times. The chain has TRBV10-2 and TRBJ2-3, with D unclear. The V end was cut by 4 bases, the J end by 5 bases, with 19 bases between. CDR3 length: 16 amino acids. Germline CDR1 WSHSY, CDR2 SAAADI. The CDR3: CASSGGLRMPVDTQYF. The CDR3 DNA is TGCGCCAGCAGTGGGGGTCTGCGAATGCCTGTAGATACGCAGTATTTT.

The CDR3 DNA reads as TGTGCCAGCAGCCCTGGGGGTGCAGCAAGCTACGAGCAGTACTTC. It is translated as CASSPGGAASYEQYF. This chain links TRBV7-9 with TRBJ2-7; D may correspond to TRBD1 or TRBD2 (5 bases each). V was pared by 5 bases and J by 3 bases, with 17 bases between. The CDR3 is 15 residues long. CDR1 SEHNR and CDR2 FQNEAQ come from the germline V gene (reference sequence).

In its sample, this clonotype was seen many times. The CDR3 here is CSVVGADTQYF. CDR3 DNA sequence: TGCAGCGTTGTGGGGGCGGATACGCAGTATTTT. The rearrangement joins TRBV29-1 to TRBJ2-3, with TRBD1 as a possible D gene (6 bases). V gave up 4 bases and J gave up 6 bases, with 8 bases separating them. CDR3 size: 11 residues. From germline, CDR1 is SQVTM and CDR2 ANQGSEA.

The chain recombines TRBV7-3 with TRBJ2-3; perhaps TRBD1 as D (6 bases). V was pared by 2 bases and J by 1 base, with 10 bases between. The CDR3 consists of 15 residues. Germline V gene sequence: CDR1 SGHTA, CDR2 FQGTGA. CDR3 sequence (DNA): TGTGCCAGCAGCTTAGACAGGAGTCGCACAGATACGCAGTATTTT. Protein product: CASSLDRSRTDTQYF.

This clonotype was observed at least ten times. This rearrangement joins TRBV18 to TRBJ2-5, with D tentatively TRBD1 or TRBD2 (5 bases each). The V end lost 6 bases, the J end lost 5 bases, and 13 bases lay between the germline ends. Germline V gene lookup returns CDR1 KGHSH and CDR2 LQKENI. The CDR3 contains 13 residues. The CDR3 is CASSQNGDETQYF. As DNA, the CDR3 is TGTGCCAGCTCCCAAAACGGGGACGAGACCCAGTACTTC.

The chain combines TRBV12-3 or TRBV12-4 with TRBJ1-1; D is undetermined. V was shortened by 1 base and J by 5 bases, with 11 bases between the two germline ends. The CDR3 runs 14 residues. The CDR3 DNA sequence: TGTGCCAGCAGTTTAGGCGGGCGGGTAACTGAAGCTTTCTTT. Translating it yields CASSLGGRVTEAFF.